The entry that follows covers one TCR beta chain sequence. What antigen it recognizes has not been identified. No clone much larger than this one lies a single base away; base qualities are absent. This specimen belongs to a study of beta chain features in type 1 diabetes (dated by TCRdb to the late 2010s). As for the study more broadly: Mean age, gender distribution, total cell number and subset yield were not different between patients and healthy donors. Across all samples, about 110 million sorted cells were examined, and cell number per subset correlated strongly with RNA yield. In the study, TCRB repertoires of sorted circulating CD4+ T cell subsets from recently diagnosed type 1 diabetes patients were compared with those of matched healthy donors. Naive and central memory subsets were obtained from all 30 or so donors, but regulatory and stem cell-like memory subsets were isolated from only 8 patients and roughly eight healthy donors. General conclusions and limits of the study: Shorter templates might have been favored by PCR, but patient and control samples were amplified and corrected together, so both groups would have been affected equally by any skew. HLA sub-analyses involved small numbers of individuals, so any influence of HLA type on TCRB rearrangement remained unresolved. At VDJ recombination sites, type 1 diabetes patients had fewer insertions and more deleted nucleotides, which implies abnormalities in thymic rearrangement. A moderate but significant shortening of TCRB CDR3 length was observed in type 1 diabetes patients in all four CD4+ subsets. Naive, central memory and regulatory TCRB repertoires appeared to be more alike among patients than among healthy donors. Because cDNA was sequenced instead of genomic DNA, activated cells with high expression could be over-represented, although the groups did not differ in activation or CD3 levels.

Including cysteine and phenylalanine, the CDR3 has 14 amino acids. The retained sequence is limited to the CDR3, 42 bases, with the frame set at the first base. Reading the germline V gene gives CDR1 KGHSH and CDR2 LQKENI. The V and J ends are trimmed by 1 base and 2 bases, leaving 8 bases between them. The High Capacity cDNA Reverse Transcription Kit was used to reverse transcribe all of the isolated RNA, meaning that expressed TCRB transcripts were what got sequenced. Deep immunoSEQ sequencing was applied to naive, central memory and regulatory T cell samples, giving an average of around 3.4 million total reads per sample. Sorted cells were lysed in RLT buffer, and RNA was extracted using DNase-treated RNeasy Micro or Mini kits according to cell number. To prevent cross-contamination, each cell subset was processed individually, whereas patient and healthy donor samples were processed jointly. The immunoSEQ multiplex PCR was used to amplify TCRB sequences from cDNA, generating 87-bp fragments that spanned the CDR3 region. Sequencing of the amplicons was performed on the Illumina HiSeq platform. On the study's bioinformatics: Synthetic template baselines were used to correct PCR bias computationally, reads within Hamming distance 2 were collapsed together, and singletons that could not be merged were discarded. Reads were aligned against IMGT so that V, D and J genes, CDR3 length and insertions or deletions at six rearrangement sites could be assigned. Within each subset, clonotype counts were normalized to sorted cell number, after which true diversity and Gini coefficients were computed with the tcR R package. The overlap coefficient, calculated on TCRB nucleotide sequences, was used to measure repertoire sharing. Out-of-frame TCRB sequences from naive cells were analyzed to stand in for the pre-selection repertoire. TCRdb took this table from immuneACCESS and kept in-frame rearrangements with V and J called. Such tables lack part of the clones; where checked against another copy, unresolved V genes explain under half of the gap, and the rest is unexplained. Clone size and V and J calls were adopted from that table, with D and trimming inferred from the DNA. The sample table contains around 600,000 clones; only one count was recorded for around 12% of them. Together, the top ten hold around 0.12% of the sample.

Each donor gave one peripheral blood draw, roughly 0.11 L on average, collected into heparinised tubes. A BD FACSAria II was used to sort naive, central memory, regulatory and stem cell-like memory CD4+ T cells with a panel that included CD45RO, CCR7, CD25, CD127, CD95 and CD27. All sorted populations exceeded 95% purity. Right away, PBMCs were isolated by Lymphoprep density gradient centrifugation and were stained directly, with no culture step. So that batch effects would be minimized, each experiment stained and sorted samples in pairs, pairing one healthy donor with one patient. The rearrangement combines TRBV18 with TRBJ2-5; no D gene is confidently identified. The receptor comes from a man aged 25-45 years with type 1 diabetes. Sequencing was carried out using naive CD4+ T cells from blood. Taken with the paper, the label for cell subset or site translates to: true naive CD4+ T cells. The DNA reads TGTGCCAGCTCACCACTGGGCGAGCAAGAGACCCAGTACTTC. This is translated as CASSPLGEQETQYF.